This TCR beta chain was recorded in a study of identical twins. Study-wide results and caveats: Excess sharing between twins was weaker in beta out-of-frame sequences.

TCRdb re-called the 5' RACE reads with MiXCR, one entry per CDR3 protein. The top ten clones hold roughly 3% of a sample with hundreds of thousands of distinct CDR3 sequences, roughly a quarter of them seen once. Trimming shortened V by 7 bases and J by 1 base, and 10 bases separated the two germline ends. Germline V gives CDR1 SGHRS, CDR2 YFSETQ. This CDR3 has 13 residues. Notes on this clonotype: What it binds is unknown.

These sequences were also reported in another study, on T cells expressing NK-cell markers. Per that study: Seven donors tested HCMV-seropositive and one tested seronegative among the eight sequenced. An anti-gamma-delta TCR antibody was added in several experiments. It restricted sorting to alpha-beta TCR-expressing T cells.

What was sequenced was CD4+ T cells sorted from blood. The chain links TRBV5-1 to TRBJ2-3; D is unresolved. This receptor was obtained from a woman aged 18-30 years in good health. CDR3 in amino acids: CASRRGGTDTQYF. The CDR3 DNA reads as TGCGCCAGCCGGCGTGGTGGCACAGATACGCAGTATTTT.